This T cell receptor beta chain was identified during a study of control samples from healthy donors and cancer patients. The CDR3 loop spans 14 amino acids. Trimming removed 0 bases at V and 2 bases at J, with 8 bases between. CDR1 is SGHTA and CDR2 is FQGNSA in the germline V gene. Sequencing used immunoSEQ multiplex PCR; TCRdb keeps in-frame clones, though not all of them. This repertoire shows 20,000 to 30,000 clones, approximately 91% found once; its top ten account for roughly 13%. The V call is TRBV7-2, the J call TRBJ2-7, with D hard to call. The sample was PBMCs. The TCR comes from a man aged 45-65 years with lung cancer. The CDR3 is CASSLAPSPYEQYF. DNA of the CDR3: TGTGCCAGCAGCTTAGCACCCAGCCCCTACGAGCAGTACTTC.